This TCR beta chain was captured by sequencing in a study of T-cell reconstitution after alpha-beta-depleted transplantation in children. Findings of the study overall: Expanded clones from the graft, numbering several hundred, reportedly supplied alpha-beta T cells about two months after transplant. At the one-year point after transplant, T-cell counts and TCRbeta diversity were found to come mostly from T cells that had been newly produced. At day 60, the high TCRbeta diversity found in some patients originated from recipient T cells and thymic progenitors that had survived.

On this clonotype itself: Its antigen is unknown.

Molecular barcoding with unique molecular identifiers was used for the TCRbeta library. One entry per CDR3 protein results from TCRdb running MiXCR on the PCR reads. The table lists around 440,000 distinct CDR3 sequences, over 9.5% of them singletons, with around 2% in the top ten. Per germline, CDR1 DFQATT and CDR2 SNEGSKA (reference sequence). The CDR3 spans 16 residues. J lost 5 bases, V lost 1 base, and 9 bases had no gene match. The V and J genes are TRBV20-1 and TRBJ2-3; 10 bases match TRBD2. This sequence was found in a child aged 2-15 years with inherited bone marrow failure, due to receive a stem cell transplant. The sample was PBMCs, taken before TCRalphabeta/CD19-depleted stem cell transplant. The CDR3 bases are TGCAGTGCTAGAGTTAGGGCTAGCGGGAGTAGAGATACGCAGTATTTT. Its translation is CSARVRASGSRDTQYF.